These 20 T cell receptor beta chains were all obtained from the same sample, sequenced in a study of identical twins. MiXCR, applied by TCRdb to the 5' RACE reads, yields one record per CDR3 protein. This sample has some 440,000 distinct CDR3 sequences, with roughly 26% found just once. This same sample was also part of a study on T cells expressing NK-cell markers.

The sequencing input was CD4+ T cells sorted from blood. These receptors came from a woman under 30 in good health.

This clonotype appeared a few times. The CDR3 DNA reads TGTGCCAGCAGAATTAACCCGGGCGCCTTCTCCTACGAGCAGTACTTC. This codes for CASRINPGAFSYEQYF. The V gene is TRBV9, the J gene TRBJ2-7; D is unclear. Between the trimmed V and J ends, which lost 5 bases and 0 bases, there was a span of 18 bases. CDR3 length equals 16 residues. Germline CDR1 is SGDLS and CDR2 is YYNGEE.

The chain uses TRBV12-3 or TRBV12-4 and TRBJ1-3; D might be TRBD1 (5 bases). The CDR3 totals 15 residues. V gave up 2 bases and J gave up 4 bases, with 12 bases separating them. The DNA for the CDR3 is TGTGCCAGCAGTTTACGGGGGGTTCTCGGAAACACCATATATTTT. Its translation is CASSLRGVLGNTIYF.

CDR3 DNA sequence: TGTGCCAGAGGGGGGAGCGGGGGTGGTGAGCAGTTCTTC. This sequence encodes CARGGSGGGEQFF. The chain uses TRBV2 and TRBJ2-1, with 8 bases matching TRBD2. CDR1 and CDR2 from the germline V gene are SNHLY and FYNNEI. This CDR3 contains 13 residues. The V gene end was trimmed by 9 bases and the J gene end by 9 bases; junction bases not matched to a gene: 10.

This clonotype appeared a few times. The chain joins TRBV11-1 to TRBJ2-6; 7 bases are shared with TRBD1. The CDR3 consists of 18 residues. V was clipped by 5 bases and J by 0 bases; unmatched bases: 10. Germline V CDR1 and CDR2: SGHAT, FQDESV (reference sequence). The CDR3 DNA reads as TGTGCCAGCAGCCTAGGGGACAGCGATTCCTCTGGGGCCAACGTCCTGACTTTC. Protein product: CASSLGDSDSSGANVLTF.

The rearrangement links TRBV12-3 or TRBV12-4 to TRBJ1-1, with 7 bases identical to TRBD1. J gave up 1 base and V 7 bases, and 6 bases lay outside the gene matches. This CDR3 region has 14 residues. The CDR3 DNA follows: TGTGCCAGCACCAAACGGGACAGGAACACTGAAGCTTTCTTT. It yields the protein CASTKRDRNTEAFF.

The table lists this clonotype with a few counts. This rearrangement joins TRBV20-1 to TRBJ2-1; D not certain. CDR1 and CDR2 (germline): DFQATT, SNEGSKA (reference sequence). Trimming cost V 0 bases and J 7 bases, with 19 bases left between them. The CDR3 has 16 amino acids. The CDR3 here is CSARDVRALTFNEQFF. CDR3 nucleotides: TGCAGTGCTAGAGACGTTAGAGCCCTAACTTTTAATGAGCAGTTCTTC.

This chain joins TRBV12-3 or TRBV12-4 and TRBJ2-7; D possibly corresponds to TRBD1 (6 bases). V was pared by 4 bases and J by 6 bases, with 13 bases between. The CDR3 has 13 amino acids. In DNA form, the CDR3 reads TGTGCCAGCAGTTCCAACAGGGCGGGCGAGCAGTACTTC. As protein: CASSSNRAGEQYF.

This chain joins TRBV6-1 and TRBJ2-2; TRBD2 agrees at 14 bases. The CDR3 is 19 residues long. V dropped 7 bases and J dropped 5; count of bases not matched to a gene: 15. Germline CDR1 MNHNS, CDR2 SASEGT. The CDR3 sequence: CASNPSGLAGGVRTGELFF. The CDR3 DNA sequence: TGTGCCAGCAATCCATCCGGACTAGCGGGAGGAGTAAGGACCGGGGAGCTGTTTTTT.

This chain connects TRBV20-1 to TRBJ2-7; 14 nucleotides agree with TRBD2. Unmatched junction bases numbered 9, after V lost 5 bases and J lost 6 bases. From germline, CDR1 is DFQATT and CDR2 SNEGSKA (reference sequence). This CDR3 contains 15 residues. The CDR3 protein is CSAGTSGSLGSEQYF. CDR3 bases: TGCAGTGCTGGGACTAGCGGGAGTCTCGGTAGCGAGCAGTACTTC.

V usage is TRBV20-1 and J usage is TRBJ2-5, with 8 bases matching TRBD1. Germline assignment: CDR1 DFQATT and CDR2 SNEGSKA (reference sequence). Losses at the gene ends were 2 bases for V and 4 bases for J; bases not matched to a gene: 6. The CDR3 spans 14 residues. The CDR3 nucleotides read TGCAGTGCTAGACTCCCCAGGGGGCGAGAGACCCAGTACTTC. Encoded protein: CSARLPRGRETQYF.

The chain combines TRBV28 with TRBJ2-1; TRBD2 aligns across 7 bases. The trim removed 2 bases at V and 7 bases at J, leaving 8 bases unmatched. CDR3 length equals 15 residues. Germline CDR1 and CDR2: MDHEN and SYDVKM. The CDR3 reads CASSLGGEGRNEQFF. In DNA, the CDR3 is TGTGCCAGCAGTTTAGGGGGGGAGGGCCGGAATGAGCAGTTCTTC. The variable domain in full, with the rest retrieved from reference TRBV28 and TRBJ2-1, is DVKVTQSSRYLVKRTGEKVFLECVQDMDHENMFWYRQDPGLGLRLIYFSYDVKMKEKGDIPEGYSVSREKKERFSLILESASTNQTSMYLCASSLGGEGRNEQFFGPGTRLTVL.

This clonotype was counted ten times or more. The germline gene is not matched at one end of the junction; a read error may be the cause. This rearrangement joins TRBV5-1 to TRBJ2-1; D perhaps matches TRBD1 (5 bases). The germline CDR1 and CDR2 sequences are SGHRS and YFSETQ. This CDR3 has 13 amino acids. CDR3 bases: TGTGCCAGCAGCTTGGACACCTACAATGAGCAGTTCTTC. Its translation: CASSLDTYNEQFF.

The chain couples TRBV7-9 to TRBJ2-2; 8 bases align to TRBD2. V lost 3 bases and J lost 6; bases outside the gene matches: 6. The CDR3 runs 15 residues. Germline V gives CDR1 SEHNR, CDR2 FQNEAQ (reference sequence). The CDR3 here is CASSLWQRESGELFF. For the CDR3, the DNA is TGTGCCAGCAGCTTGTGGCAGCGGGAGTCCGGGGAGCTGTTTTTT.

CDR3 bases: TGCGCCAGCAGCTTGGAACCGTTGTTAGACGAGCAGTACTTC. Its translation: CASSLEPLLDEQYF. V gene TRBV5-1 combines with J gene TRBJ2-7; D remains ambiguous. Trimming removed 0 bases at V and 5 bases at J, with 12 bases between. CDR1 is SGHRS, CDR2 YFSETQ, per germline. This CDR3 contains 14 residues.

This clonotype was counted at least ten times. The chain has TRBV5-1 and TRBJ2-2, with D maybe TRBD1 (5 bases). Trimming took off 1 base at V and 5 bases at J, with 6 bases between the two ends. This CDR3 is 13 amino acids long. Looked up from germline, CDR1 is SGHRS and CDR2 is YFSETQ. In DNA, the CDR3 is TGCGCCAGCAGCTTGCACAGGACCGGGGAGCTGTTTTTT. Its protein is CASSLHRTGELFF.

This clonotype came up a few times. This chain connects TRBV7-2 to TRBJ1-5, with TRBD1 as a possible D gene (6 bases). This CDR3 comprises 15 residues. Germline assignment: CDR1 SGHTA and CDR2 FQGNSA. V lost 2 bases and J 2 bases, leaving 10 bases between the germline ends. This CDR3 reads CASSLRAGGNQPQHF. CDR3 nucleotides: TGTGCCAGCAGCTTACGGGCAGGGGGCAATCAGCCCCAGCATTTT.

The sample holds a few counts of this clonotype. The rearrangement uses TRBV29-1 and TRBJ2-3, with TRBD2 identical over 8 bases. Germline V CDR1 and CDR2: SQVTM, ANQGSEA. Trimming removed 5 bases from V and 0 bases from J; junction bases left unmatched: 16. The CDR3 totals 18 residues. CDR3 residues: CSVPGGTRRLPSTDTQYF. CDR3 sequence (DNA): TGCAGCGTTCCGGGGGGGACTAGGAGATTACCTAGCACAGATACGCAGTATTTT.

This chain links TRBV11-2 with TRBJ2-1, with TRBD2 matching 9 bases. Germline assignment: CDR1 SGHAT and CDR2 FQNNGV. Losses at the gene ends were 5 bases for V and 9 bases for J; bases not matched to a gene: 17. The CDR3 totals 17 residues. In DNA form, the CDR3 reads TGTGCCAGCAGCCGTTGGGGACTAGCCGGAACGGATGGTGAGCAGTTCTTC. Amino acid sequence: CASSRWGLAGTDGEQFF.

The genes are TRBV5-1 and TRBJ2-6, with D uncertain. This CDR3 region has 14 residues. Germline-derived CDR1 and CDR2 are SGHRS and YFSETQ. With 5 bases removed from V and 4 bases from J, the gap between germline ends came to 10 bases. The DNA of the CDR3 is TGCGCCAGCAGATCCCCGGCAGGGGCCAACGTCCTGACTTTC. Translation gives CASRSPAGANVLTF. Variable domain in full (rest from reference TRBV5-1 and TRBJ2-6): KAGVTQTPRYLIKTRGQQVTLSCSPISGHRSVSWYQQTPGQGLQFLFEYFSETQRNKGNFPGRFSGRQFSNSRSEMNVSTLELGDSALYLCASRSPAGANVLTFGAGSRLTVL.

This chain uses TRBV11-3 with TRBJ2-3; 7 bases map to TRBD1. Per the germline V gene, CDR1 is SGHNT and CDR2 is YENEEA. The junction had 8 bases not matched to a gene; V was cut back by 5 bases and J by 3 bases. The CDR3 length is 15 residues. For the CDR3, the DNA is TGTGCCAGCAGCAACAGGGGTAAAGAGACAGATACGCAGTATTTT. Translating gives CASSNRGKETDTQYF.